This T cell receptor beta chain comes out of a study of blood T cell repertoires in COVID-19. Study details: Sources were T cells, B-cell-depleted T cells, or PBMCs; the material itself was cDNA or gDNA.

Germline values: CDR1 SGHKS, CDR2 YYEKEE (reference sequence). Trimming cost V 3 bases and J 6 bases, with 15 bases left between them. The CDR3 sequence is 14 residues long. The method was immunoSEQ multiplex PCR; TCRdb's version includes in-frame clones alone and lacks a portion of them. The repertoire includes more than 250,000 clones, approximately 85% of them detected once, and 2.2% sits in the top ten. Recruits, aged about 18 to 100 years, lived in 24 US areas. For recovered donors of Cohort 3, there were two negative PCRs, clearance, or symptom resolution. The sequenced material came from PBMCs or T cells enriched from blood (not recorded which). This receptor was taken from a man aged 25-40 years who had recovered from COVID-19. This chain uses TRBV5-5 with TRBJ1-2; D might be TRBD1 (6 bases). The CDR3 DNA sequence: TGTGCCAGCAGCTCAGGGGCTATGTGGCATGGCTACACCTTC. It translates to CASSSGAMWHGYTF.